This TCR beta chain was recovered during a study of T-cell reconstitution after alpha-beta-depleted transplantation in children. This clonotype was seen many times. The V end was cut by 2 bases, the J end by 3 bases, with 11 bases between. Germline loops: CDR1 KGHSH, CDR2 LQKENI. CDR3 length: 15 residues. Molecular barcoding with unique molecular identifiers was used for the TCRbeta library. TCRdb independently ran MiXCR on the PCR reads; one entry per CDR3 protein. The sample includes a few hundred thousand distinct CDR3 sequences, approximately 11% of them seen just once. This rearrangement joins TRBV18 to TRBJ1-5; D ambiguous. The receptor comes from a human donor who donated a stem cell graft to a child with acute myeloid leukemia. Specimen: PBMCs from the stem cell graft donor, collected from the stem cell graft. The CDR3 DNA is TGTGCCAGCTCACCAGGGGAAGGCGACAATCAGCCCCAGCATTTT. Translation: CASSPGEGDNQPQHF.